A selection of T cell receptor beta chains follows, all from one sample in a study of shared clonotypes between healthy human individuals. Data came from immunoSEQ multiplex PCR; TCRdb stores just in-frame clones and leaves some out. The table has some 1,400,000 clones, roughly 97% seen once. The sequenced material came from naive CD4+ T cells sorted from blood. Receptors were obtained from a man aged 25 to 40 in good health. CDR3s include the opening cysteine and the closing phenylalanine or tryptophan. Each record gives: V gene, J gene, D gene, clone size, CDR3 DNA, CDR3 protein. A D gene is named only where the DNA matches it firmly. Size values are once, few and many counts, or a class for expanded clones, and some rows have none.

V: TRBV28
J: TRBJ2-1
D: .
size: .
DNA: TGTGCCAGCAGACCCGTCTTGCTTCAGACCGAGCAGTTCTTC
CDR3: CASRPVLLQTEQFF

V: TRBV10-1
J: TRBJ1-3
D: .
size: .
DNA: TGCGCCAGCAGTGAACCCGAGGACTTCAGGGTCTCTGGAAACACCATATATTTT
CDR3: CASSEPEDFRVSGNTIYF

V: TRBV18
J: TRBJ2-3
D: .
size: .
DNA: TGTGCCAGCTCACCACCGGGGACGGGGAACACAGATACGCAGTATTTT
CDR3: CASSPPGTGNTDTQYF

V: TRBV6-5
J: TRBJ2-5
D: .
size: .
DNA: TGTGCCAGCAGCCGACAGAAAGAGACCCAGTACTTC
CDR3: CASSRQKETQYF

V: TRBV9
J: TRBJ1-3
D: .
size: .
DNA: TGTGCCAGCAGCGTAGAAGGGCAGGGAAACACCATATATTTT
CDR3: CASSVEGQGNTIYF

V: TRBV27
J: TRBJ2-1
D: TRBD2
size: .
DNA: TGTGCCCGGGAGACTAGCGGGAGCCGCTCCTACAATGAGCAGTTCTTC
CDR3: CARETSGSRSYNEQFF

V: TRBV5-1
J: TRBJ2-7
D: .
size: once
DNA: TGCGCCAGCAGCTTTCAGGCGGGTGACTACGAGCAGTACTTC
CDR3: CASSFQAGDYEQYF

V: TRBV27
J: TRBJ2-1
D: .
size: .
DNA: TGTGCCAGCAGTTTAGCGGGGAGCTCCTACAATGAGCAGTTCTTC
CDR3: CASSLAGSSYNEQFF

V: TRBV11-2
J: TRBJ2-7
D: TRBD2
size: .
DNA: TGTGCCACAAGGAGGGCGGGAGGATTTATCCACGAGCAGTACTTC
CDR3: CATRRAGGFIHEQYF

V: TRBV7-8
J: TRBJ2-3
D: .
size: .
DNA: TGTGCCAGCAGCTCTACAGGGTTTGCAGATACGCAGTATTTT
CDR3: CASSSTGFADTQYF

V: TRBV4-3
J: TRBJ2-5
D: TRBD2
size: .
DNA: TGCGCCAGCAGCCAAGCCGGGACTAGCGGGAGGGATGGGGAGACCCAGTACTTC
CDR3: CASSQAGTSGRDGETQYF

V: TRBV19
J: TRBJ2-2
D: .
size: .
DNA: TGTGCCAGTTTTAACTCAGGGAGACTATGGAGCACCGGGGAGCTGTTTTTT
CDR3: CASFNSGRLWSTGELFF

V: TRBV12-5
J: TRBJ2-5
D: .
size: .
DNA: TGTGCTAGTGGCCGCACAGCTCAAGAGACCCAGTACTTC
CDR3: CASGRTAQETQYF

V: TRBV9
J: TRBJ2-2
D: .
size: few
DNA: TGTGCCAGCAGCGTAGTTGACACCGGGGAGCTGTTTTTT
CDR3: CASSVVDTGELFF

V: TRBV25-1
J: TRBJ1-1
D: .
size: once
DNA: TGTGCCAGCATCAGCCATGATCGGACTGAAGCTTTCTTT
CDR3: CASISHDRTEAFF

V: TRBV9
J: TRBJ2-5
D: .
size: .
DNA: TGTGCCAGCAGCCACCGACAACAGGTCGGGGAGACCCAGTACTTC
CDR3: CASSHRQQVGETQYF

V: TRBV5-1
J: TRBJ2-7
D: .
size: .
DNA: TGCGCCAGCAGCCCCCGTGGTGACGAGCAGTACTTC
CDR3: CASSPRGDEQYF

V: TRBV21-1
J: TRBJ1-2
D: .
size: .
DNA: TGTGCCAGCAGCAAGTCCGGGACACTCAGGCGTCACTATGGCTACACCTTC
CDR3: CASSKSGTLRRHYGYTF

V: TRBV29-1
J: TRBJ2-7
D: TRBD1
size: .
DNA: TGCAGCACTTGGACAGGGAGAGGCTACGAGCAGTACTTC
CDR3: CSTWTGRGYEQYF

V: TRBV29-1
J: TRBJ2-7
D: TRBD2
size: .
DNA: TGCAGCGTTGGCCCCCGGGGGGATTCCTACGAGCAGTACTTC
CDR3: CSVGPRGDSYEQYF

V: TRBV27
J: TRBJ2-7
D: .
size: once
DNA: TGTGCCAGCAGTACTCCCCCCTCCGAGCAGTACTTC
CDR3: CASSTPPSEQYF

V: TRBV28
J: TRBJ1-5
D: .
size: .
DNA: TGTGCCAGCAGCCGATTATCTCAGCCCCAGCATTTT
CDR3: CASSRLSQPQHF

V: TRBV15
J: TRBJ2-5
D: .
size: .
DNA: TGTGCCACCAGCCGAGGGTCGGCAGGGTGGCAAGAGACCCAGTACTTC
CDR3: CATSRGSAGWQETQYF

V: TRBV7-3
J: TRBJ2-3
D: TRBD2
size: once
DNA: TGTGCCAGCAGCCGACTAGCGGGAGGGCCGGGTTATTCAGATACGCAGTATTTT
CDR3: CASSRLAGGPGYSDTQYF

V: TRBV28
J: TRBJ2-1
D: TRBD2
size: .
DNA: TGTGCCAGCAGTCTCAATAGCGGGATCTCCTACAATGAGCAGTTCTTC
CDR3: CASSLNSGISYNEQFF

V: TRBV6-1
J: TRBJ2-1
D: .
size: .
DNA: TGTGCCAGCAGTGTGGCCTACAATGAGCAGTTCTTC
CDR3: CASSVAYNEQFF

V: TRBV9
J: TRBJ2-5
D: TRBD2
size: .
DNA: TGTGCCAGCAGCGTAGATGGTAGACTAGCCGACAACCAGGAGACCCAGTACTTC
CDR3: CASSVDGRLADNQETQYF

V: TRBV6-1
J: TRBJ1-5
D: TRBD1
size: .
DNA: TGTGCCAGCAGTCCCGGGACAGGGAATCAGCCCCAGCATTTT
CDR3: CASSPGTGNQPQHF

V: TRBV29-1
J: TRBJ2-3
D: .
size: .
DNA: TGCAGCGTTGACTCGGTGGGTACGCAGTATTTT
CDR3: CSVDSVGTQYF

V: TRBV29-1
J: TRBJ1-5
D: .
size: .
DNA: TGCAGCGTCGGAGGGAGGGGTCAGCCCCAGCATTTT
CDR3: CSVGGRGQPQHF

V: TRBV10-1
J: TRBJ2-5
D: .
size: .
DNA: TGCGCCGGACCTTATTTACAAGAGACCCAGTACTTC
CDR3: CAGPYLQETQYF

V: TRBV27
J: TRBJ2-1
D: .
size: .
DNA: TGTGCCACGGGGACGGGCCCCTACAATGAGCAGTTCTTC
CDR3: CATGTGPYNEQFF

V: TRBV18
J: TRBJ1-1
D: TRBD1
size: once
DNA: TGTGCCAGCTCACCCGGCACAGGGGGCGGTGGTGAAGCTTTCTTT
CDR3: CASSPGTGGGGEAFF

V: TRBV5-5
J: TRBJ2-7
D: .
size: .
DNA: TGTGCCAGCAGCCCTGGGGCCGTAGCCTACGAGCAGTACTTC
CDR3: CASSPGAVAYEQYF

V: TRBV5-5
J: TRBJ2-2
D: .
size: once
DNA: TGTGCCAGCAGCTTCGTCAGGGGCCCCACCGGGGAGCTGTTTTTT
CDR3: CASSFVRGPTGELFF

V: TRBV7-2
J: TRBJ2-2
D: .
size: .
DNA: TGTGCCAGCAGCTTAGGATCGTCCCCGGGGAGGACCGGGGAGCTGTTTTTT
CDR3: CASSLGSSPGRTGELFF

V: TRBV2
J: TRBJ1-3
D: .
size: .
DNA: TGTGCCAGCAGTGAAGCGCCAGGGTACTCTGGAAACACCATATATTTT
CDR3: CASSEAPGYSGNTIYF

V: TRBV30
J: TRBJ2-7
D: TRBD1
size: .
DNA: TGTGCCTGGCTTCCAGGGGGACCCTACGAGCAGTACTTC
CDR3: CAWLPGGPYEQYF

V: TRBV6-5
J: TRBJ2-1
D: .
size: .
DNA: TGTGCCAGCAGTTACGAGGGCCGCATGGGGAATGAGCAGTTCTTC
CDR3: CASSYEGRMGNEQFF

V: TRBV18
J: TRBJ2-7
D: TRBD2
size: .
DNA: TGTGCCAGCTCGCAAACTAGCGGGACCCTCTACGAGCAGTACTTC
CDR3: CASSQTSGTLYEQYF

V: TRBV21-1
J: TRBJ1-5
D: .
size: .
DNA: TGTGCCAGCAGCAAAAGGACCCAGCATTTT
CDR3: CASSKRTQHF

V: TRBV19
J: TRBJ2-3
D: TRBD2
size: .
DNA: TGTGCCAGTAGCAGAAGAATGGGCGGGAGGGGCGGCACAGATACGCAGTATTTT
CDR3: CASSRRMGGRGGTDTQYF

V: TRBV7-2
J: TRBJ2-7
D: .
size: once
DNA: TGTGCCAGCAGCTTCTCCCACTACGAGCAGTACTTC
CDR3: CASSFSHYEQYF

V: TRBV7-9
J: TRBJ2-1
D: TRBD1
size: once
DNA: TGTGCCAGCAGCTTCGTAATCGGGACAGGGGTCCTCTCCTACAATGAGCAGTTCTTC
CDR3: CASSFVIGTGVLSYNEQFF

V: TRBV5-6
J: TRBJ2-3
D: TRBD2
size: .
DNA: TGTGCCAGCAGCGCGGGGGGGTATACGCAGTATTTT
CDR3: CASSAGGYTQYF

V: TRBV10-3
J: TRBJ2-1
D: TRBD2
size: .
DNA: TGTGCCATCAGCAATAGCGGGCGAGACTCCTACAATGAGCAGTTCTTC
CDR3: CAISNSGRDSYNEQFF

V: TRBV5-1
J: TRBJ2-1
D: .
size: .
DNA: TGCGCCAGCAGCTTGGACTACCTCTACAATGAGCAGTTCTTC
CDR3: CASSLDYLYNEQFF

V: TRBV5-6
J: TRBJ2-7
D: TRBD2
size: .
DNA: TGTGCCAGCAGCACCCACGGGGCTAGCGGGAGGAAAGAGCAGTACTTC
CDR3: CASSTHGASGRKEQYF

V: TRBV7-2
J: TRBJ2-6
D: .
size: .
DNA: TGTGCCAGCAGCCCGCCCAGGGTACGCCACTCTGGGGCCAACGTCCTGACTTTC
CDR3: CASSPPRVRHSGANVLTF